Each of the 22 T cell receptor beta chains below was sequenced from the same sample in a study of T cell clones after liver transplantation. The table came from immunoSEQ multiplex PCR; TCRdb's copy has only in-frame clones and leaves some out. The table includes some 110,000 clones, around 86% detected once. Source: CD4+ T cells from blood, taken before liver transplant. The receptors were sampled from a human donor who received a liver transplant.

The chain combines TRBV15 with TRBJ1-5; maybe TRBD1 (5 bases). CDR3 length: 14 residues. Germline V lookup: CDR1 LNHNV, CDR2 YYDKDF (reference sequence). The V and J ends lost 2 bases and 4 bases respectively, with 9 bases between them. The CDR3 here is CATSRQGKNQPQHF. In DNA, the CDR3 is TGTGCCACCAGCAGACAGGGCAAGAATCAGCCCCAGCATTTT. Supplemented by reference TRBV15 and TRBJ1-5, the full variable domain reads DAMVIQNPRYQVTQFGKPVTLSCSQTLNHNVMYWYQQKSSQAPKLLFHYYDKDFNNEADTPDNFQSRRPNTSFCFLDIRSPGLGDTAMYLCATSRQGKNQPQHFGDGTRLSIL.

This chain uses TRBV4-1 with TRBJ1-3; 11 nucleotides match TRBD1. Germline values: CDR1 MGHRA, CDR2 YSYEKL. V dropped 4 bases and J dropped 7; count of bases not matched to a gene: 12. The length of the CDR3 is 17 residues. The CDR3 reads CASSLRDRGLLGNTIYF. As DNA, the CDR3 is TGCGCCAGCAGCCTCCGGGACAGGGGGTTACTCGGGAACACCATATATTTT.

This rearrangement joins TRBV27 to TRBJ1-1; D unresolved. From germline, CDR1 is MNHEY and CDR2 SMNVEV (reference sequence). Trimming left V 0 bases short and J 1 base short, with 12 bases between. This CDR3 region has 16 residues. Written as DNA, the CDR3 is TGTGCCAGCAGTTTATCGCGGCGGGAGAAGAACACTGAAGCTTTCTTT. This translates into CASSLSRREKNTEAFF.

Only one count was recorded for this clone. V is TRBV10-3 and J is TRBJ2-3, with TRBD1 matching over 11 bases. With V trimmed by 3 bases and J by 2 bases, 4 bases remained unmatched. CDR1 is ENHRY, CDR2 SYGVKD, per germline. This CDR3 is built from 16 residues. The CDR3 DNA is TGTGCCATCAGTGATGGGACAGGGGGTTTCACAGATACGCAGTATTTT. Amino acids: CAISDGTGGFTDTQYF.

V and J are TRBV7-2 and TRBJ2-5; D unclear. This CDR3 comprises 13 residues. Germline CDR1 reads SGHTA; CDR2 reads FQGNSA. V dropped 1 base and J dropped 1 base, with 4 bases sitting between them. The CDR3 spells CASSLGRQETQYF. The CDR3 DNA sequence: TGTGCCAGCAGCTTAGGCCGCCAAGAGACCCAGTACTTC. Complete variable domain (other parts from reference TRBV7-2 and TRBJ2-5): GAGVSQSPSNKVTEKGKDVELRCDPISGHTALYWYRQSLGQGLEFLIYFQGNSAPDKSGLPSDRFSAERTGGSVSTLTIQRTQQEDSAVYLCASSLGRQETQYFGPGTRLLVL.

Written as DNA, the CDR3 is TGTGCCAGCAGTGCCGGGACAGGGACCGATACGCAGTATTTT. It codes for CASSAGTGTDTQYF. The chain has TRBV5-6 and TRBJ2-3; 9 nucleotides line up with TRBD1. This CDR3 is 14 amino acids long. The V segment lost 5 bases and the J segment 6 bases; nucleotides outside the gene matches: 7. CDR1 and CDR2 from the germline V gene are SGHDT and YYEEEE.

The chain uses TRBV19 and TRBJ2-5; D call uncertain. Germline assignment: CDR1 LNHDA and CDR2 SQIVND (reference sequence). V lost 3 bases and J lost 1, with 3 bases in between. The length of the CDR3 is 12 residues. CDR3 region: CASSIGQETQYF. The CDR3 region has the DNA TGTGCCAGTAGTATTGGCCAAGAGACCCAGTACTTC.

The CDR3: CASSLGQSNQPQHF. For the CDR3, the DNA is TGTGCCAGCAGTCTTGGACAGTCTAATCAGCCCCAGCATTTT. The chain recombines TRBV6-1 with TRBJ1-5; D is possibly TRBD1 (6 bases). CDR1 MNHNS and CDR2 SASEGT come from the germline V gene. Trimming cost V 5 bases and J 4 bases, with 12 bases left between them. This CDR3 comprises 14 residues.

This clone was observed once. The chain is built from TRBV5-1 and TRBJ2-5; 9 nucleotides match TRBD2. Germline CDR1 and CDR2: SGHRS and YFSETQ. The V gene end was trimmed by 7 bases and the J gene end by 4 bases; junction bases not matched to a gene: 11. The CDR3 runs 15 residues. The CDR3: CASRIGSGSSETQYF. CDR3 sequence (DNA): TGCGCCAGCCGGATTGGTAGCGGGAGTTCAGAGACCCAGTACTTC.

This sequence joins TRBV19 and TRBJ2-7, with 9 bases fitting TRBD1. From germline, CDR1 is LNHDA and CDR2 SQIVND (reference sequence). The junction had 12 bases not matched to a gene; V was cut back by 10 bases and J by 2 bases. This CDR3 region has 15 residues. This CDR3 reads CATPNVDRGPYEQYF. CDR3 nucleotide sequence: TGTGCCACTCCAAACGTGGACAGGGGCCCCTACGAGCAGTACTTC.

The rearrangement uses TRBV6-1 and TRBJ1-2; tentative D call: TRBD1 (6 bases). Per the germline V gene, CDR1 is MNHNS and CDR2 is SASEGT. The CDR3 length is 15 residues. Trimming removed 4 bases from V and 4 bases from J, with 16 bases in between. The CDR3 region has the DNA TGTGCCAGCAGTGCGATATTACAGGGAATCTATGGCTACACCTTC. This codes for CASSAILQGIYGYTF.

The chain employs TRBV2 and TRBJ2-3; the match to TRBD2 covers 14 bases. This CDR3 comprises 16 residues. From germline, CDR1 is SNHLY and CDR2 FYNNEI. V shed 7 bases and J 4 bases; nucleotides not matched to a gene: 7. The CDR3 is CASIFGLAGGPDTQYF. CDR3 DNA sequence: TGTGCCAGCATTTTCGGACTAGCGGGAGGTCCAGATACGCAGTATTTT.

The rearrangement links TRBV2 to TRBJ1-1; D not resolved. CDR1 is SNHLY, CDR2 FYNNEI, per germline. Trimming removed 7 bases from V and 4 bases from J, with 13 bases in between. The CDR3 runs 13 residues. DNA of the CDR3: TGTGCCAGCACTTCTAACGAGTTCACTGAAGCTTTCTTT. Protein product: CASTSNEFTEAFF.

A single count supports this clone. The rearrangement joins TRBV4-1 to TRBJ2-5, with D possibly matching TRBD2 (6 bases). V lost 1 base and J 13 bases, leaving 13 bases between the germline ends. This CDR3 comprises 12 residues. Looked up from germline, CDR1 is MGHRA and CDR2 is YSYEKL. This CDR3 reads CASSQAGGIRYF. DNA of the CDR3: TGCGCCAGCAGCCAAGCCGGAGGGATTCGGTACTTC.

CDR3 coding DNA: TGTGCCAGCAGCCTGGGGAAAAATGGGAGAGGGGACGAGCAGTACTTC. This sequence encodes CASSLGKNGRGDEQYF. V usage is TRBV5-8 and J usage is TRBJ2-7, with D tentatively TRBD1 or TRBD2 (5 bases each). CDR3 length equals 16 residues. Trimming cost V 4 bases and J 5 bases, with 22 bases left between them. Germline values: CDR1 SGHTS, CDR2 YDEGEE.

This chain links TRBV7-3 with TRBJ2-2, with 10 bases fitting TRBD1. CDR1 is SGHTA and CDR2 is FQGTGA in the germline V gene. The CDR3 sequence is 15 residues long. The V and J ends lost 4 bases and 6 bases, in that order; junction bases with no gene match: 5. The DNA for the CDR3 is TGTGCCAGCAGCTCGGACAGGGGGTACGCCGGGGAGCTGTTTTTT. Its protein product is CASSSDRGYAGELFF.

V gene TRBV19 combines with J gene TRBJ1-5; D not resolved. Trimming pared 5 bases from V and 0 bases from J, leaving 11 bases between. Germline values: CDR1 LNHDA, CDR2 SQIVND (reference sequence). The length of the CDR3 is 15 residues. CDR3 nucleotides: TGTGCCAGTAGTTCACATATCACTAGCAATCAGCCCCAGCATTTT. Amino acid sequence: CASSSHITSNQPQHF. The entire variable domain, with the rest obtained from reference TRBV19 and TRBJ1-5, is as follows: DGGITQSPKYLFRKEGQNVTLSCEQNLNHDAMYWYRQDPGQGLRLIYYSQIVNDFQKGDIAEGYSVSREKKESFPLTVTSAQKNPTAFYLCASSSHITSNQPQHFGDGTRLSIL.

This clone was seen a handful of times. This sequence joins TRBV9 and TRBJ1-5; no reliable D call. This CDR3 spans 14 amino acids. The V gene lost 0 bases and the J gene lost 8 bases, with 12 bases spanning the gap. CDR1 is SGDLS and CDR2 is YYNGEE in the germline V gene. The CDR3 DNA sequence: TGTGCCAGCAGCGTAGGTCCGGTTTTGGAGCCCCAGCATTTT. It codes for CASSVGPVLEPQHF.

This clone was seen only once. Here the CDR3 DNA reads TGTGCCAGCAGCTTAGCGACAGGGGATGGCTACACCTTC. Encoded protein: CASSLATGDGYTF. The genes are TRBV7-2 and TRBJ1-2, with TRBD1 identical over 8 bases. The germline gives CDR1 SGHTA, CDR2 FQGNSA. This CDR3 contains 13 residues. After removal of 0 bases from V and 6 bases from J, the junction contained 0 bases not matched to a gene.

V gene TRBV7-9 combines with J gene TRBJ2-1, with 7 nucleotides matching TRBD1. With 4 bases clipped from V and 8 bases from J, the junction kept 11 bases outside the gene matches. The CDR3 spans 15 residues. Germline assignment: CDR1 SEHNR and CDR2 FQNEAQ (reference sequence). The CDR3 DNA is TGTGCCAGCAGCTCAAGACAGGGCGATTTAGATGAGCAGTTCTTC. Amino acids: CASSSRQGDLDEQFF. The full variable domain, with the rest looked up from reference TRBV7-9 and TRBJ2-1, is DTGVSQNPRHKITKRGQNVTFRCDPISEHNRLYWYRQTLGQGPEFLTYFQNEAQLEKSRLLSDRFSAERPKGSFSTLEIQRTEQGDSAMYLCASSSRQGDLDEQFFGPGTRLTVL.

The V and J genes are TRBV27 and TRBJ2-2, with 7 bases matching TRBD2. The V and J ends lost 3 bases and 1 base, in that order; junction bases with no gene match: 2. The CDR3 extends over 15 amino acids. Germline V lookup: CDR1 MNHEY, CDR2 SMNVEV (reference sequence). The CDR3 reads CASSLPSGNTGELFF. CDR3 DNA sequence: TGTGCCAGCAGTTTGCCTAGCGGGAACACCGGGGAGCTGTTTTTT.

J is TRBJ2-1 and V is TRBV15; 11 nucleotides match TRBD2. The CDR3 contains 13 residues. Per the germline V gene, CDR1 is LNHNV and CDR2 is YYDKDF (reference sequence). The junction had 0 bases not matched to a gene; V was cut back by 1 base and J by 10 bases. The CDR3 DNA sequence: TGTGCCACCAGCAGAGGACTAGCGGGGGAGCAGTTCTTC. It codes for CATSRGLAGEQFF.